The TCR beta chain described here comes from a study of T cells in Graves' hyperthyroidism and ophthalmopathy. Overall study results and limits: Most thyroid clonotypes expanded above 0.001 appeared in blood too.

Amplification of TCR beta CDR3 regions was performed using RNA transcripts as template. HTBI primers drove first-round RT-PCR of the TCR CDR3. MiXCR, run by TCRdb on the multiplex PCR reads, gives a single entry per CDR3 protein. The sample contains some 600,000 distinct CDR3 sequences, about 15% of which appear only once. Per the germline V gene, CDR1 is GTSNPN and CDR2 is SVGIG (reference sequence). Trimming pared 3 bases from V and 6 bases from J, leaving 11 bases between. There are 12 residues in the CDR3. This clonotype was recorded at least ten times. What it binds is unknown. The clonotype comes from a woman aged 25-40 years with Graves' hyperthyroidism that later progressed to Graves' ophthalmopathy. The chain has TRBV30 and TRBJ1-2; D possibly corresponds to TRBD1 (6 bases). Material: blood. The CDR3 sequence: CAWSTGQHGYTF. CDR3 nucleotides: TGTGCCTGGAGCACAGGACAGCATGGCTACACCTTC.